This TCR beta chain was documented in a study of a mutant IDH1 vaccine in newly diagnosed glioma. Study-wide background: Before enrollment, the patients had been treated with radiotherapy alone, temozolomide alone, or both together. Most of them had received both.

The time point denotes: baseline, week 1 (first vaccination visit). Indicated treatment: pre-vaccination baseline after standard-of-care therapy. Sequenced by immunoSEQ multiplex PCR; TCRdb stores in-frame clones only, minus some. In the table there are tens of thousands of clones, around 92% of which are singletons. There are 15 residues in the CDR3. The germline V gene encodes CDR1 MNHEY and CDR2 SMNVEV (reference sequence). J lost 2 bases, V lost 6 bases, and 5 bases had no gene match. This receptor was identified in a man aged 45-60 years with glioma. Sequencing was performed on PBMCs, taken from a glioma patient treated with radiotherapy, temozolomide or both. V and J are TRBV27 and TRBJ2-1; the match to TRBD1 covers 9 bases. CDR3 in amino acids: CASRTQGAAYNEQFF. The DNA for the CDR3 is TGTGCCAGCAGAACACAGGGGGCGGCCTACAATGAGCAGTTCTTC.